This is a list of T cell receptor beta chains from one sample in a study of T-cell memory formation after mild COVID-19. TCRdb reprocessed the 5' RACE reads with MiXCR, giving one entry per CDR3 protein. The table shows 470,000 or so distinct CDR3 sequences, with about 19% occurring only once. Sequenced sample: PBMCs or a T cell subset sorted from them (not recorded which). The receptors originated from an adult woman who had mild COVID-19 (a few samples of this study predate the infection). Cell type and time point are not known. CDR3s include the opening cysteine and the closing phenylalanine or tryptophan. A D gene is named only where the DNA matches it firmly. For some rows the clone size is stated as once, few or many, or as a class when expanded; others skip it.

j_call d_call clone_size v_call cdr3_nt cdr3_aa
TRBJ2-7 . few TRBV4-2 TGTGCCAGCAGCCCAGGACAGAAGTACGAGCAGTACTTC CASSPGQKYEQYF
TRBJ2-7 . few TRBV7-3 TGTGCCAGCAGCTTAACGACGTTTGAGGAGCAGTACTTC CASSLTTFEEQYF
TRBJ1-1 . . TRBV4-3 TGCGCCAGCAGCCAAGATCTCTCGACTGAAGCTTTCTTT CASSQDLSTEAFF
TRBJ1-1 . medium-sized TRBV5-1 TGCGCCAGCTCGTCGGCACAGGTCACTGAAGCTTTCTTT CASSSAQVTEAFF
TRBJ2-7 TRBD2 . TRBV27 TGTGCCAGCAGGGATATAGCGGGAGGAGCCAACGAGCAGTACTTC CASRDIAGGANEQYF
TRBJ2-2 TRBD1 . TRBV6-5 TGTGCCAGCAGGAAAGCGACAGGGAAGGCCGGGGAGCTGTTTTTT CASRKATGKAGELFF
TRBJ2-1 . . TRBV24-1 TGTGCCACCAGTGATCACGGACTCCAGGGACTTGAGCAGTTCTTC CATSDHGLQGLEQFF
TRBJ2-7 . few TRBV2 TGTGCCAGCGGAGGGCAGGGGCTGGGCGAGCAGTACTTC CASGGQGLGEQYF
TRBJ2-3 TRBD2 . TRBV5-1 TGCGCCAGTCCCCTGGGGGGAGGGAAGACAGATACGCAGTATTTT CASPLGGGKTDTQYF
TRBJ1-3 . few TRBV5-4 TGTGCCAGCAGCTGGTCCTATTATGGATTT CASSWSYYGF
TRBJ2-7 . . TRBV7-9 TGTGCCAGCAGCTTAGTCTCGGGGGAGGACGAGCAGTACTTC CASSLVSGEDEQYF
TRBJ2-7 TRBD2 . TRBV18 TGTGCCAGCTCACCCCCTAGCGGGACCTACGAGCAGTACTTC CASSPPSGTYEQYF
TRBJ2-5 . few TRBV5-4 TGTGCCAGCAGCTTGGTGGGAAAAGGAGAGACCCAGTACTTC CASSLVGKGETQYF
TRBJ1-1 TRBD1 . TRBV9 TGTGCCAGCAGCGTAGGAGGGGGCCAAGCTTTCTTT CASSVGGGQAFF
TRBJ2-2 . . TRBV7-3 TGTGCCAGCAGCTTATCCGGGAGTAAGGGCACCGGGGAGCTGTTTTTT CASSLSGSKGTGELFF
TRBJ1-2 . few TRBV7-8 TGTGCCAGCAGCTTATCCCGGGGGTGGAAGGCTAACTATGGCTACACCTTC CASSLSRGWKANYGYTF
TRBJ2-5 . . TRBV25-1 TGTGCCAGCAGCAGACTAAGACCGGACAGTCAAGAGACCCAGTACTTC CASSRLRPDSQETQYF
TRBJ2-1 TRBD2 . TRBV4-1 TGCGCCAGCAGCCAACCAAGGAGCGGGGGCATTTACAATGAGCAGTTCTTC CASSQPRSGGIYNEQFF
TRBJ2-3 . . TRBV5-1 TGCGCCAGCAGCTTGGGACAGATTGTCGGGGATACGCAGTATTTT CASSLGQIVGDTQYF
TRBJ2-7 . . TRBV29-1 TGCAGCGTTGAAAAGGAGAGCTCCTACGAGCAGTACTTC CSVEKESSYEQYF
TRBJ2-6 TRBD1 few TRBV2 TGTGCCAGCAGGGGACAGGCGGGATCAGGGGCCAACGTCCTGACTTTC CASRGQAGSGANVLTF
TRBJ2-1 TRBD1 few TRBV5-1 TGCGCCAGCAGCTTGGAAACAGGGGAGCACAATGAGCAGTTCTTC CASSLETGEHNEQFF
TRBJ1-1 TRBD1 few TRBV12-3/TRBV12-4 TGTGCCAGCAGCAGACAGGGAGCTTTCTTT CASSRQGAFF
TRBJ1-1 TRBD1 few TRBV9 TGTGCCAGCAGCGTACTTCATACAGGGGAGACTGAAGCTTTCTTT CASSVLHTGETEAFF
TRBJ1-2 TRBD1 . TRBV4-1 TGCGCCAGCAGCCAACTGGACAGGGGGCTTGGCTACACCTTC CASSQLDRGLGYTF
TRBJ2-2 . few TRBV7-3 TGTGCCAGCGGTTATTACGGGGAGCTGTTTTTT CASGYYGELFF
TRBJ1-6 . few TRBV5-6 TGTGCCAGCAGCTTTCAACGGGGCTCTGGGGGTTCACCCCTCCACTTT CASSFQRGSGGSPLHF
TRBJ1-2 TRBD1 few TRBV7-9 TGTGCCACCACCGATTCGACCGGACAGGGTCACCCGTCTAACTATGGCTACACCTTC CATTDSTGQGHPSNYGYTF
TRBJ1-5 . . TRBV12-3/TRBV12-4 TGTGCCAGCAGTTTATTTTCTGGACAGCCCCAGCATTTT CASSLFSGQPQHF
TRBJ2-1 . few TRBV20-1 TGCAGTGCGAACGGAGGGCAGAATGAGCAGTTCTTC CSANGGQNEQFF
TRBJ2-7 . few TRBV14 TGTGCCAGCAGCCAAGATGTACGGGGCTACGAGCAGTACTTC CASSQDVRGYEQYF
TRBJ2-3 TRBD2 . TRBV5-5 TGTGCCAGCAGCCTTCGGACTAGCGGGAGAGTGAGAGATACGCAGTATTTT CASSLRTSGRVRDTQYF
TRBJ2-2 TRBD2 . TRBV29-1 TGCAGCGTTGAAGTAGGAATAGCGGGAGACACCGGGGAGCTGTTTTTT CSVEVGIAGDTGELFF
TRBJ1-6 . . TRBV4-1 TGCGCCAGCAGCCAAGTGGGTCGGCAGAGGGGTTCACCCCTCCACTTT CASSQVGRQRGSPLHF
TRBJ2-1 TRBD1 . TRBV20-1 TGCAGTGCTAGAGATGGCGGACAGGGATTTGCCTTC CSARDGGQGFAF
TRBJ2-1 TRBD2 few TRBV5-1 TGCGCCAGCAGCTACCAACGGACTAGCGGGGTCGACAATGAGCAGTTCTTC CASSYQRTSGVDNEQFF
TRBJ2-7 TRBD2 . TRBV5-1 TGCGCCAGCAGCTTGGATCCGACTAGCGGGAGCTACGAGCAGTACTTC CASSLDPTSGSYEQYF
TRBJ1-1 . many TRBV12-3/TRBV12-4 TGTGCCAGCAGTGACAGGTTTACTGAAGCTTTCTTT CASSDRFTEAFF
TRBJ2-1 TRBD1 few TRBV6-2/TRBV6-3 TGTGCCAGCAGCTCCCCAACAGGGGTAAATGAGCAGTTCTTC CASSSPTGVNEQFF
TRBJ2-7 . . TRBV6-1 TGTGCCAGCAGTGTAGAATACTCCTACGAGCAGTACTTC CASSVEYSYEQYF
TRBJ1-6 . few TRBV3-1 TGTGCCAGCAGGGAGGAGGGCAAGGGAAATTCACCCCTCCACTTT CASREEGKGNSPLHF
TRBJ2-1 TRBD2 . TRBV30 TGTGCCCATAGCGGGAGTGGGGGCAATGAGCAGTTCTTC CAHSGSGGNEQFF
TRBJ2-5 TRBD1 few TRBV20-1 TGCAGTGCTAGTCCCCTAGGACAGGGTGGAGAGACCCAGTACTTC CSASPLGQGGETQYF
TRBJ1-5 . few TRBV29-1 TGCAGCGTTGGAGAGGCAAATAGCAATCAGCCCCAGCATTTT CSVGEANSNQPQHF